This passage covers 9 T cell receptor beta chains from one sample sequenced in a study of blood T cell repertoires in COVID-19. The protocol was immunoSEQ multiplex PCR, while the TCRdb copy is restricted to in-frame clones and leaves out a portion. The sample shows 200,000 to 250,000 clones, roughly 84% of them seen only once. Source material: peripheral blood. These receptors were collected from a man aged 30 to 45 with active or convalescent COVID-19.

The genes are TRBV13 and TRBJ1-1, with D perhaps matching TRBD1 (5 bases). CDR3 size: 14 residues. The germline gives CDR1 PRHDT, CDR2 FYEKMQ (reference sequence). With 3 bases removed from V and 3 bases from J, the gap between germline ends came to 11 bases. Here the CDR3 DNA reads TGTGCCAGCAGCTTTAGGGGAATGTACACTGAAGCTTTCTTT. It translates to CASSFRGMYTEAFF.

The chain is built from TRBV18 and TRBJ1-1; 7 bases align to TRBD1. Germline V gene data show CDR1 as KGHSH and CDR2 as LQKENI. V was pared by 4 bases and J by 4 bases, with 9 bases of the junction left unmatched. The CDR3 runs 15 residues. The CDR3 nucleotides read TGTGCCAGCTCACGGGACAGCCCCGGGGGCACTGAAGCTTTCTTT. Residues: CASSRDSPGGTEAFF.

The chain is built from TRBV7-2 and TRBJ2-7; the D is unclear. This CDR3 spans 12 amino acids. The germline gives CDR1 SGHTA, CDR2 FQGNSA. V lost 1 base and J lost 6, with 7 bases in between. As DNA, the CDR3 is TGTGCCAGCAGCTTAGAAAGGAGCGAGCAGTACTTC. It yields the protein CASSLERSEQYF.

The CDR3: CSGGQRPNTEAFF. The CDR3 DNA reads as TGCAGCGGAGGACAGCGACCGAACACTGAAGCTTTCTTT. This rearrangement joins TRBV29-1 to TRBJ1-1, with D possibly being TRBD1 (6 bases). Trimming took 7 bases from V and 1 from J, leaving 13 bases between them. The CDR3 spans 13 residues. CDR1 is SQVTM and CDR2 is ANQGSEA in the germline V gene.

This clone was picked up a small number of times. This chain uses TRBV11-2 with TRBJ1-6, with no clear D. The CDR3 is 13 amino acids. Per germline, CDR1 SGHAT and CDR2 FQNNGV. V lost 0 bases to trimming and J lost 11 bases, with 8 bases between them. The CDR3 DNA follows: TGTGCCAGCAGCTTAGAAACAGTGACACCCCTCCACTTT. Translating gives CASSLETVTPLHF.

This CDR3 is CASSLAQSATNEKLFF. In DNA form, the CDR3 reads TGTGCCAGCAGCTTAGCCCAGTCCGCAACTAATGAAAAACTGTTTTTT. The V and J genes are TRBV7-8 and TRBJ1-4, with D unresolved. V lost 0 bases and J 0 bases, leaving 8 bases between the germline ends. There are 16 residues in the CDR3. Germline-derived CDR1 and CDR2 are SGHVS and FQNEAQ. The full variable domain, with the rest looked up from reference TRBV7-8 and TRBJ1-4, is GAGVSQSPRYKVAKRGQDVALRCDPISGHVSLFWYQQALGQGPEFLTYFQNEAQLDKSGLPSDRFFAERPEGSVSTLKIQRTQQEDSAVYLCASSLAQSATNEKLFFGSGTQLSVL.

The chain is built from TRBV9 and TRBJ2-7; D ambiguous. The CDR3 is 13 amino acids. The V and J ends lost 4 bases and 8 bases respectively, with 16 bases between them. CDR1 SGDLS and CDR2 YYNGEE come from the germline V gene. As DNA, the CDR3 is TGTGCCAGCAGCCCCGAGACTCCGAGCCAGCAGTACTTC. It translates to CASSPETPSQQYF.

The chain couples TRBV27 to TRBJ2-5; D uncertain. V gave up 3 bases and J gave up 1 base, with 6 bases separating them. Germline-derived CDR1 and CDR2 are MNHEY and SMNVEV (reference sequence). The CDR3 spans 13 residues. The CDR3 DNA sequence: TGTGCCAGCAGTTTGGCATTCCAAGAGACCCAGTACTTC. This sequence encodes CASSLAFQETQYF.

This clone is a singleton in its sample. The CDR3 DNA follows: TGTGCCAGCAGCCAGGGACTAGCGGGTGAGCAGTACTTC. This encodes CASSQGLAGEQYF. The chain uses TRBV11-3 and TRBJ2-7, with 12 positions matching TRBD2. CDR1 and CDR2 (germline): SGHNT, YENEEA. Germline trimming cut 5 bases from V and 7 bases from J; bases unmatched to any gene: 3. The CDR3 extends over 13 amino acids.